This T cell receptor (beta chain) was identified during a study of cytomegalovirus exposure and HLA in healthy donors. Study-level points and caveats: The study carried out a later analysis of TCR beta sequences. It associated some 15,000 of them with specific HLA alleles at a false discovery rate of 0.05. TRBV6-2, TRBV6-3 and other indistinguishable V segments were excluded. With further analysis later on, most CMV-associated TCR beta chains appeared HLA-restricted.

CDR3 length: 16 residues. Germline values: CDR1 SGHTA, CDR2 FQGNSA. V lost 4 bases to trimming and J lost 4 bases; unmatched junction nucleotides: 5. 60 Vbeta and 13 Jbeta primers were used in PCR. Profiling relied on immunoSEQ multiplex PCR, and the TCRdb table lists in-frame clones only, not all of them. The data hold approximately 210,000 clones, with 70% to 80% observed a single time. This clone has only a few counts. Antigen unknown. Specimen: PBMCs. This TCR derives from a woman aged 25 to 45 in good health and CMV-seropositive. The chain is built from TRBV7-2 and TRBJ2-5; 14 bases map to TRBD2. This CDR3 is CASSSNGLAGGETQYF. As DNA, the CDR3 is TGTGCCAGCAGCTCTAACGGACTAGCGGGGGGAGAGACCCAGTACTTC.